The 10 T cell receptor beta chains reported below all come from one sample, sequenced in a study of T cell responses to AZD1222 COVID-19 vaccine. Assay used: immunoSEQ multiplex PCR; TCRdb lists only in-frame clones, some missing. The table has hundreds of thousands of clones, roughly 91% seen once. This specimen consisted of peripheral blood, obtained on day 0 of MenACWY control vaccination. The receptors were gathered from an adult in good health.

The chain couples TRBV27 to TRBJ2-1; 8 bases match TRBD2. CDR3 length: 17 residues. Germline values: CDR1 MNHEY, CDR2 SMNVEV (reference sequence). The trim removed 3 bases at V and 6 bases at J, leaving 13 bases unmatched. The CDR3 protein is CASSLRAGGPYLNEQFF. CDR3 bases: TGTGCCAGCAGTTTGAGGGCGGGGGGACCCTACCTCAATGAGCAGTTCTTC.

The gene calls are TRBV10-3 and TRBJ1-3; D is possibly TRBD1 (5 bases). CDR1 is ENHRY, CDR2 SYGVKD, per germline. Trimming left V 6 bases short and J 0 bases short, with 9 bases between. This CDR3 contains 14 residues. The CDR3 sequence is CAISDSNSGNTIYF. The CDR3, as DNA: TGTGCCATCAGCGACAGCAACTCTGGAAACACCATATATTTT.

This chain links TRBV5-5 with TRBJ2-3; 10 positions match TRBD1. The V and J ends lost 2 bases and 6 bases, in that order; junction bases with no gene match: 6. Germline V lookup: CDR1 SGHKS, CDR2 YYEKEE (reference sequence). CDR3 size: 15 residues. The CDR3 DNA is TGTGCCAGCAGCTTTTCCGGGACAGGGGCCGATACGCAGTATTTT. It yields the protein CASSFSGTGADTQYF.

This chain uses TRBV11-1 with TRBJ2-7; TRBD2 is a possible D gene (5 bases). The germline V gene has CDR1 SGHAT and CDR2 FQDESV (reference sequence). Between the trimmed V and J ends, which lost 5 bases and 2 bases, there was a span of 10 bases. The CDR3 is 13 amino acids. In DNA, the CDR3 is TGTGCCAGCAGCGAACTAGTGACCTACGAGCAGTACTTC. Translation gives CASSELVTYEQYF.

The chain joins TRBV6-5 to TRBJ1-1, with D perhaps matching TRBD1 (5 bases). CDR1 is MNHEY, CDR2 SVGAGI, per germline. The V end lost 2 bases, the J end lost 4 bases, and 14 bases lay between the germline ends. This CDR3 spans 15 amino acids. CDR3 sequence (DNA): TGTGCCAGCAGTTACGAGGGGAGGGCCGCCACTGAAGCTTTCTTT. It is translated as CASSYEGRAATEAFF.

This chain links TRBV10-3 with TRBJ2-3; 10 nucleotides match TRBD1. CDR1 is ENHRY and CDR2 is SYGVKD in the germline V gene. The CDR3 spans 14 residues. J lost 6 bases, V lost 6 bases, and 6 bases had no gene match. The CDR3 coding sequence is TGTGCCATCAGCCTGGGACAGGGGAGGGATACGCAGTATTTT. Translating gives CAISLGQGRDTQYF.

The V gene is TRBV11-1, the J gene TRBJ2-7; 10 bases align to TRBD2. With V trimmed by 3 bases and J by 5 bases, 4 bases remained unmatched. The CDR3 covers 14 residues. Germline V CDR1 and CDR2: SGHAT, FQDESV (reference sequence). CDR3 residues: CASSFSGGMDEQYF. Here the CDR3 DNA reads TGTGCCAGCAGCTTTAGCGGGGGGATGGACGAGCAGTACTTC.

This clone was counted once. This chain uses TRBV9 with TRBJ1-4; D remains unclear. The ends were cut back, 0 bases at V and 3 bases at J, with 3 bases in the middle. This CDR3 is built from 13 residues. CDR1 and CDR2 (germline): SGDLS, YYNGEE. In nucleotides, the CDR3 is TGTGCCAGCAGCGTAGGCTCTAATGAAAAACTGTTTTTT. Protein: CASSVGSNEKLFF.

The chain is built from TRBV6-5 and TRBJ1-2; 8 nucleotides line up with TRBD1. Trimming took 7 bases from V and 7 from J; bases not matched to a gene: 5. CDR1 and CDR2 (germline): MNHEY, SVGAGI. The CDR3 runs to 12 residues. CDR3 amino acids: CASTRGQGGYTF. The CDR3 region has the DNA TGTGCCAGCACCAGGGGGCAAGGTGGCTACACCTTC.

This clone was counted between two and nine times. The J gene is TRBJ2-4, the V gene TRBV7-2; the D is unclear. Deletions cut 4 bases from V and 0 bases from J, with 13 bases between. This CDR3 is built from 16 residues. From germline, CDR1 is SGHTA and CDR2 FQGNSA. CDR3 loop: CASSSLAALAKNIQYF. In nucleotides, the CDR3 is TGTGCCAGCAGCTCCCTGGCGGCTCTAGCCAAAAACATTCAGTACTTC.